This passage covers 10 T cell receptor beta chains from one sample sequenced in a study of shared clonotypes between healthy human individuals. This table comes from immunoSEQ multiplex PCR, and its TCRdb copy is limited to in-frame clones, with some not included. The sample records some 1,600,000 clones, around 98% being singletons. Sample: naive CD4+ T cells sorted from blood. Subset noted: CD45RA+ positively selected. All receptors come from a man aged 25-45 years in good health.

The rearrangement joins TRBV10-1 to TRBJ2-3; TRBD2 matches at 9 bases. Germline V CDR1 and CDR2: WNHNN, SYGVQD (reference sequence). The CDR3 sequence is 17 residues long. V gave up 5 bases and J gave up 6 bases; unmatched junction bases: 15. The CDR3 spells CASSSKQGTSRMDTQYF. The CDR3 region has the DNA TGCGCCAGCAGTAGTAAGCAGGGGACTAGCAGGATGGATACGCAGTATTTT.

V usage is TRBV7-8 and J usage is TRBJ2-2, with 7 bases that match TRBD1. The germline V gene has CDR1 SGHVS and CDR2 FQNEAQ. The CDR3 loop spans 16 amino acids. J gave up 1 base and V 6 bases, and 8 bases lay outside the gene matches. CDR3 protein: CASRDRSHENTGELFF. The CDR3 DNA follows: TGTGCCAGCAGGGACAGGAGCCACGAGAACACCGGGGAGCTGTTTTTT. Full variable domain (outside the CDR3, taken from reference TRBV7-8 and TRBJ2-2): GAGVSQSPRYKVAKRGQDVALRCDPISGHVSLFWYQQALGQGPEFLTYFQNEAQLDKSGLPSDRFFAERPEGSVSTLKIQRTQQEDSAVYLCASRDRSHENTGELFFGEGSRLTVL.

The chain is built from TRBV12-5 and TRBJ1-4, with a tentative D call TRBD1 (5 bases). Trimming stripped 4 bases from V and 8 bases from J, with 17 bases between. The germline CDR1 and CDR2 sequences are LGHNT and FRNRAP. The CDR3 extends over 15 amino acids. CDR3 loop: CASGSSRTMGEKLFF. CDR3 bases: TGTGCTAGTGGTTCTTCAAGGACAATGGGGGAAAAACTGTTTTTT.

J is TRBJ1-1 and V is TRBV28; 7 positions agree with TRBD1. From germline, CDR1 is MDHEN and CDR2 SYDVKM. The CDR3 is made up of 14 amino acids. The V gene end was trimmed by 7 bases and the J gene end by 4 bases; junction bases not matched to a gene: 9. The CDR3 bases are TGTGCCAGCAATCCGTTCCCAGGGGGCACTGAAGCTTTCTTT. This encodes CASNPFPGGTEAFF.

The chain has TRBV5-1 and TRBJ2-5, with 13 bases aligning to TRBD2. Germline values: CDR1 SGHRS, CDR2 YFSETQ. The CDR3 contains 16 residues. Trimming cost V 4 bases and J 2 bases; bases outside gene matches: 5. CDR3: CASSVRLAGGQETQYF. The CDR3, as DNA: TGCGCCAGCAGCGTCCGACTAGCGGGAGGTCAAGAGACCCAGTACTTC.

The chain combines TRBV5-5 with TRBJ2-2; D unclear. V lost 2 bases and J lost 6, with 17 bases in between. The CDR3 totals 16 residues. Germline assignment: CDR1 SGHKS and CDR2 YYEKEE (reference sequence). This CDR3 reads CASSFGLLLQAGELFF. CDR3 in DNA: TGTGCCAGCAGCTTCGGGCTTCTTCTCCAAGCCGGGGAGCTGTTTTTT.

This clone is a singleton in its sample. The CDR3 here is CAWKGVEHHEQFF. CDR3 DNA: TGTGCCTGGAAGGGGGTGGAACACCATGAGCAGTTCTTC. The chain combines TRBV30 with TRBJ2-1; possibly TRBD1 for D (6 bases). Looked up from germline, CDR1 is GTSNPN and CDR2 is SVGIG (reference sequence). Trimming shortened V by 4 bases and J by 8 bases, and 15 bases separated the two germline ends. The CDR3 loop spans 13 amino acids.

The chain has TRBV4-1 and TRBJ2-1, with TRBD2 identical over 12 bases. The CDR3 is made up of 18 amino acids. V trimming: 2 bases; J trimming: 0 bases; junction bases outside the gene matches: 5. The V gene's germline CDR1 is MGHRA and CDR2 YSYEKL. CDR3 coding DNA: TGCGCCAGCAGCCAAACCCCGGGACTAGCGGGCTCCTACAATGAGCAGTTCTTC. Translated, it gives CASSQTPGLAGSYNEQFF.

With respect to this clone: A junction end diverges from the germline sequence, so it may reflect a read error. This specimen includes other DNA sequences encoding the same CDR3. V is TRBV7-7 and J is TRBJ2-3; 9 bases map to TRBD2. Germline-derived CDR1 and CDR2 are SSHAT and FNYEAQ (reference sequence). The CDR3 totals 16 residues. CDR3 coding DNA: TGTGCTAGCAGCTTAGGGCTAGCGGGGAGCACAGATACGCAGTATTTT. Translated: CASSLGLAGSTDTQYF.

The chain combines TRBV11-2 with TRBJ2-2; unclear D gene. This CDR3 has 14 amino acids. CDR1 is SGHAT and CDR2 is FQNNGV in the germline V gene. V was cut by 2 bases and J by 2 bases, with 6 bases left in between. The CDR3 loop reads CASSLSVNTGELFF. In DNA form, the CDR3 reads TGTGCCAGCAGCTTATCAGTAAACACCGGGGAGCTGTTTTTT.